The rows below give T cell receptor beta chains drawn from one sample of a study of regulatory T cells in long-lasting Graves disease. A single record per CDR3 protein comes from TCRdb applying MiXCR to the multiplex PCR reads. The sample carries around 450,000 distinct CDR3 sequences, 16% recorded once. The same data also went into a second study, on T cells in Graves' hyperthyroidism and ophthalmopathy.

The material was peripheral blood mononuclear cells (PBMCs), obtained at new diagnosis, from a patient treated with antithyroid drugs. The receptors come from a man aged 35 to 55 with Graves disease. Each CDR3 is given with its conserved first and last residue.

j_gene	len	v_gene	CDR3aa
TRBJ2-5	15	TRBV6-2/TRBV6-3	CASSYSASGIETQYF
TRBJ2-7	15	TRBV11-2	CASSPSGGAAYEQYF
TRBJ1-5	14	TRBV2	CASSARTGNQPQHF
TRBJ2-3	15	TRBV28	CASSDTSGGTDTQYF
TRBJ2-7	14	TRBV4-1	CASSQGIVDHEQYF
TRBJ2-1	12	TRBV20-1	CSANRQGNEQFF
TRBJ2-5	13	TRBV28	CANSFSRSGTQYF
TRBJ1-2	14	TRBV6-9	CASSYTGTGNGYTF
TRBJ2-5	13	TRBV11-2	CASSPRRRETQYF
TRBJ2-2	16	TRBV6-5	CASSYSGTANTGELFF
TRBJ2-7	12	TRBV29-1	CSVDDTAYEQYF
TRBJ1-5	13	TRBV4-1	CASSRGGGRPQHF
TRBJ2-7	15	TRBV19	CASSLRRGLRGEQYF
TRBJ2-7	14	TRBV20-1	CSATPTGAIYEQYF
TRBJ1-1	17	TRBV6-5	CASSYGGQTSWYTEAFF
TRBJ1-2	15	TRBV9	CASSPRGTGGYGYTF
TRBJ2-7	13	TRBV2	CASRMGQGNEQYF
TRBJ1-5	12	TRBV20-1	CSAGTENQPQHF
TRBJ2-1	17	TRBV7-2	CASSLRLAGVGPDEQFF
TRBJ2-5	14	TRBV2	CASSEQGISETQYF
TRBJ2-3	12	TRBV20-1	CSASPSTDTQYF
TRBJ1-2	10	TRBV29-1	CSVVQTGYTF
TRBJ2-4	14	TRBV11-3	CASSLDGAQNIQYF
TRBJ2-7	15	TRBV7-9	CASSSDRVSSYEQYF
TRBJ2-7	13	TRBV6-2/TRBV6-3	CASSYGGLYEQYF
TRBJ2-3	16	TRBV7-9	CASSPTGGSGADTQYF
TRBJ2-1	14	TRBV28	CASSLGEAYNEQFF
TRBJ1-5	13	TRBV19	CASSTGTHQPQHF
TRBJ2-1	16	TRBV6-2/TRBV6-3	CASRKGTGGTYNEQFF
TRBJ1-1	19	TRBV12-3/TRBV12-4	CASNPGQPYRHGRNTEAFF
TRBJ1-5	17	TRBV4-2	CASSQDYGQGYNQPQHF
TRBJ2-5	15	TRBV5-8	CASSQQLSGGETQYF
TRBJ2-5	15	TRBV13	CASSNAGTGKETQYF
TRBJ2-5	18	TRBV9	CASSVALLGQGGQETQYF
TRBJ2-7	14	TRBV30	CAWNSGTEGDEQYF
TRBJ2-1	13	TRBV18	CASVKSGGDEQFF
TRBJ2-1	15	TRBV12-3/TRBV12-4	CASALLAGGSNEQFF
TRBJ2-3	15	TRBV7-9	CASSSKGQGLGTQYF
.	16	TRBV7-9	CASSLQGGFPGGTQYF
TRBJ2-5	15	TRBV5-1	CASSLVAGGQETQYF
TRBJ2-7	14	TRBV5-1	CASSRGTESYEQYF
TRBJ2-1	15	TRBV11-2	CASSPGHRYTDEQFF
TRBJ2-7	14	TRBV20-1	CSANSGTGGFEQYF
TRBJ2-7	15	TRBV4-1	CASSQASGNLYEQYF
TRBJ2-5	17	TRBV20-1	CSALPGGRGGLQETQYF
TRBJ2-5	17	TRBV7-8	CASSLVGLAGGYETQYF
TRBJ1-6	13	TRBV20-1	CSVTVGSNSPLHF
TRBJ2-4	9	TRBV5-1	CASSLDQYF
TRBJ2-5	16	TRBV11-2	CASSLSIAGGKGTQYF
TRBJ1-1	16	TRBV3-1	CASSQEFGTGNTEAFF
TRBJ2-3	16	TRBV20-1	CSASSGLAGVKDTQYF
TRBJ1-1	15	TRBV2	CASRRDRGVISEAFF